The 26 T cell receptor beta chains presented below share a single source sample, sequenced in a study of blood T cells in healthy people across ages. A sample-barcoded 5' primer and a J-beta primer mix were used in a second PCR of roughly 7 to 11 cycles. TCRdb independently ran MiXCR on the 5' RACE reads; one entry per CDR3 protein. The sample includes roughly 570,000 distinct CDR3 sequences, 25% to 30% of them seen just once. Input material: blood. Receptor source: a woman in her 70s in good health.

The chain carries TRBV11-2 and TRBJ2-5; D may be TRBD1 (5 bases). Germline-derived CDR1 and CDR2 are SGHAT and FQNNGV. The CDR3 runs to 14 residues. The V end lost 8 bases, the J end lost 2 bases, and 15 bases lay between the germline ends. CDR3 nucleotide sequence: TGTGCCAGCGCCAAAGGGGTCCTTCAAGAGACCCAGTACTTC. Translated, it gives CASAKGVLQETQYF.

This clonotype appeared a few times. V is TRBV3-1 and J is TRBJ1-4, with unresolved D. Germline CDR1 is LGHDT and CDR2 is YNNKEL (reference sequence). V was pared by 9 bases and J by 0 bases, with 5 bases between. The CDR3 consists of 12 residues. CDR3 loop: CASQATNEKLFF. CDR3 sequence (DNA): TGTGCCAGTCAAGCAACTAATGAAAAACTGTTTTTT.

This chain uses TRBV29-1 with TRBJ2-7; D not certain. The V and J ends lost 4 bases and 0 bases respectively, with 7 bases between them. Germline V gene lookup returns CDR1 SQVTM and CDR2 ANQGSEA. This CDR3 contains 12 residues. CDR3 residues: CSVVASSYEQYF. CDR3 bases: TGCAGCGTTGTGGCCAGCTCCTACGAGCAGTACTTC.

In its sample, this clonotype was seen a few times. The CDR3 sequence: CASSQPSGGARDTQYF. CDR3 sequence (DNA): TGTGCCAGCAGTCAACCTAGCGGGGGGGCTCGAGATACGCAGTATTTT. The genes are TRBV9 and TRBJ2-3; 12 positions match TRBD2. Germline V CDR1 and CDR2: SGDLS, YYNGEE. The V and J ends lost 5 bases and 5 bases, in that order; junction bases with no gene match: 9. This CDR3 has 16 residues. Filled out from reference TRBV9 and TRBJ2-3, the complete variable domain reads DSGVTQTPKHLITATGQRVTLRCSPRSGDLSVYWYQQSLDQGLQFLIQYYNGEERAKGNILERFSAQQFPDLHSELNLSSLELGDSALYFCASSQPSGGARDTQYFGPGTRLTVL.

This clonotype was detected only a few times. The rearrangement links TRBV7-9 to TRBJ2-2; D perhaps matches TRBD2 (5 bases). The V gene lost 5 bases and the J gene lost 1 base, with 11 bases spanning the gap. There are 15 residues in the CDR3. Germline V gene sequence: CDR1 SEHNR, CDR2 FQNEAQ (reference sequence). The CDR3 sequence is CASSRTGRNTGELFF. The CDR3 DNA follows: TGTGCCAGCAGCCGGACGGGGAGGAACACCGGGGAGCTGTTTTTT.

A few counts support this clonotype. The CDR3 protein is CASSPLTSGGADTQYF. The CDR3 DNA is TGCGCCAGCAGCCCTCTCACTAGCGGGGGGGCAGATACGCAGTATTTT. The chain is built from TRBV5-1 and TRBJ2-3; 13 positions match TRBD2. V lost 4 bases, J lost 4 bases, and 6 bases stayed unmatched. The germline gives CDR1 SGHRS, CDR2 YFSETQ. The CDR3 consists of 16 residues.

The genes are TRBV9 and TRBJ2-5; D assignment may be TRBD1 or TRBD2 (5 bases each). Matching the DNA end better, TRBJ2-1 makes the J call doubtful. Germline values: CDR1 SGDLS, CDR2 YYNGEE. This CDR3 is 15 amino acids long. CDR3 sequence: CASSVLGVSFGEQFF. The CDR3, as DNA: TGTGCCAGCAGCGTCCTGGGGGTCTCCTTCGGAGAGCAGTTCTTC.

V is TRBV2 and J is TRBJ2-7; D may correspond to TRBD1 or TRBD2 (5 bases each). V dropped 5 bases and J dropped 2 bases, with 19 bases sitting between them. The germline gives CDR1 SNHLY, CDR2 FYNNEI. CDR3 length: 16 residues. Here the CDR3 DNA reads TGTGCCAGCAGTCGCTCCACCGGGACGGGACCCTACGAGCAGTACTTC. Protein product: CASSRSTGTGPYEQYF.

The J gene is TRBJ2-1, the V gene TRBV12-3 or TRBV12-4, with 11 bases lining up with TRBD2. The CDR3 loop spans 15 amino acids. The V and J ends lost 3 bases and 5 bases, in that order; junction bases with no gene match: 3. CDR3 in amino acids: CASSFFSGGDNEQFF. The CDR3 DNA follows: TGTGCCAGCAGTTTCTTTAGCGGGGGGGACAATGAGCAGTTCTTC.

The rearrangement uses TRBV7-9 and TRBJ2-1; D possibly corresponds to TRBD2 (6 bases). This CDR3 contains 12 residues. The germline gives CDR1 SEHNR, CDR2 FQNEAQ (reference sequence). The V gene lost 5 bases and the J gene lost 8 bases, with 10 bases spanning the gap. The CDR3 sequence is CASSQGDYEQFF. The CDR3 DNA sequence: TGTGCCAGCAGCCAAGGGGACTATGAGCAGTTCTTC.

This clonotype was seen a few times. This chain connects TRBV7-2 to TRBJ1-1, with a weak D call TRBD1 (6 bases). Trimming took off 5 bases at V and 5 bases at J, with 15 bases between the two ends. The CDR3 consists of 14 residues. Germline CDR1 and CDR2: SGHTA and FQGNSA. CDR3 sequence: CASSPTAGVTEAFF. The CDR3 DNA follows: TGTGCCAGCAGCCCCACGGCAGGGGTTACTGAAGCTTTCTTT.

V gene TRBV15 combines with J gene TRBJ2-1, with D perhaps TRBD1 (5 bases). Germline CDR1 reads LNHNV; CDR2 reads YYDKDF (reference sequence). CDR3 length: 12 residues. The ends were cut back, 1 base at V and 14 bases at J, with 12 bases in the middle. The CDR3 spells CATSRGLTEKFF. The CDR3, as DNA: TGTGCCACCAGCAGAGGACTGACAGAGAAGTTCTTC.

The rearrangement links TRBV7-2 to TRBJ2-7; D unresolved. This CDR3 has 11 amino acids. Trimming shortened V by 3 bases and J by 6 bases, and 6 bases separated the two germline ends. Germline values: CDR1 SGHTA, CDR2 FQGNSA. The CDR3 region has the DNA TGTGCCAGCAGCTTCACGTTCGAGCAGTACTTC. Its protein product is CASSFTFEQYF.

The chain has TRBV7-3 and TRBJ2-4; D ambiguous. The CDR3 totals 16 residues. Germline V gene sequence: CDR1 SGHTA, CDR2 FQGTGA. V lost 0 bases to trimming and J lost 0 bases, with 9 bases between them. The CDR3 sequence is CASSLTFTLAKNIQYF. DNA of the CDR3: TGTGCCAGCAGCTTAACGTTCACACTAGCCAAAAACATTCAGTACTTC.

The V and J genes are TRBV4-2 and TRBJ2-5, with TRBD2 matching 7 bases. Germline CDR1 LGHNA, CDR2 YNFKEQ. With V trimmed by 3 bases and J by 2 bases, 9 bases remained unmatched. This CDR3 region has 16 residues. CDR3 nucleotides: TGTGCCAGCAGCCAGGCTCTTTCGGGGGGACAAGAGACCCAGTACTTC. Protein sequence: CASSQALSGGQETQYF.

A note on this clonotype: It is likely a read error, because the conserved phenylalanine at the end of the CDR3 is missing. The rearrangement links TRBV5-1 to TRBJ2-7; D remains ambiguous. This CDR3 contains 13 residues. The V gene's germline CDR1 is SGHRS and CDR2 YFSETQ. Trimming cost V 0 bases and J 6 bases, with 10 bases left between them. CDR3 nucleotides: TGCGCCAGCAGCTTGGGTGTTCAACGCGAGCAGTACTGC. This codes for CASSLGVQREQYC.

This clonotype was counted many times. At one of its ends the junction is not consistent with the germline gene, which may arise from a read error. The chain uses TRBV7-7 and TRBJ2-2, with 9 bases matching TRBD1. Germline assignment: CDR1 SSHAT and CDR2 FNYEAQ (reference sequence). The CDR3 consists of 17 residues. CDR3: CASSTGGLTSNTGELFF. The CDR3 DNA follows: TGTGCTAGCAGTACAGGGGGCCTAACTTCGAACACCGGGGAGCTGTTTTTT.

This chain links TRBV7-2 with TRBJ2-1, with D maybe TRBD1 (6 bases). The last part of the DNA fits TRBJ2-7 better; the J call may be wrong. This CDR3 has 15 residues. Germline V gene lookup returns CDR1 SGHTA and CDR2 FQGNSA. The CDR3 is CASSRGHRGLYEQYF. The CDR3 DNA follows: TGTGCCAGCAGCCGGGGACATCGGGGCCTCTACGAGCAGTACTTC.

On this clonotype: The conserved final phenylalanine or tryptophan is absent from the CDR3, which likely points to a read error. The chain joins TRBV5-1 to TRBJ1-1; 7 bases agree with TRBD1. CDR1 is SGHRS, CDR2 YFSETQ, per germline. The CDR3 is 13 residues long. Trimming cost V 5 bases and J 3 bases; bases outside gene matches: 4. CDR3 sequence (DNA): TGCGCCAGCAGTCGAGGACAGGACACTGAAGCTTTCTTA. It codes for CASSRGQDTEAFL.

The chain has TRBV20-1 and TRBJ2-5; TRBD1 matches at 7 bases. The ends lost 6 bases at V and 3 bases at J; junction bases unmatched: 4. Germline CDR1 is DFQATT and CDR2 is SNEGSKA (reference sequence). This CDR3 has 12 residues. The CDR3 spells CSAGDSKETQYF. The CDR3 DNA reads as TGCAGTGCGGGGGACAGTAAAGAGACCCAGTACTTC.

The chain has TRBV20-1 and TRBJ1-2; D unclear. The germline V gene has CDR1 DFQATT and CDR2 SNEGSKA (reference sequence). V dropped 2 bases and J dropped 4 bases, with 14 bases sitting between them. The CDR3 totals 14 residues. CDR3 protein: CSARPIVSGYGYTF. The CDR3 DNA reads TGCAGTGCTAGACCAATAGTGTCAGGCTATGGCTACACCTTC.

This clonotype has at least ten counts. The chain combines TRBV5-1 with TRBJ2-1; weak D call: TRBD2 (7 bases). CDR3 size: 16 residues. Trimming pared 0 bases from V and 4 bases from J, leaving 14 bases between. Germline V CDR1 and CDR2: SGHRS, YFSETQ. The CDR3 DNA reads TGCGCCAGCAGCTTGGTACCGGGGGGCCAGTACAATGAGCAGTTCTTC. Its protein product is CASSLVPGGQYNEQFF.

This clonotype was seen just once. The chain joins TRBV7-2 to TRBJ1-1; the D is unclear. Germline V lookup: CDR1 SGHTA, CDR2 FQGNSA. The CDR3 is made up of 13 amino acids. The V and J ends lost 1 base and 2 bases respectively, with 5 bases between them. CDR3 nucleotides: TGTGCCAGCAGCTTAGAGTTCAACACTGAAGCTTTCTTT. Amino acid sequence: CASSLEFNTEAFF.

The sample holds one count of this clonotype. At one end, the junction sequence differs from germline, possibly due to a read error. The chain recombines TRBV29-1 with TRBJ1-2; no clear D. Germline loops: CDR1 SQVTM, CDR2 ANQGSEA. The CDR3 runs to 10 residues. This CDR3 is CSVDRNGYTF. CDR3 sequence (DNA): TGCAGCGTTGATAGGAATGGTTACACCTTC.

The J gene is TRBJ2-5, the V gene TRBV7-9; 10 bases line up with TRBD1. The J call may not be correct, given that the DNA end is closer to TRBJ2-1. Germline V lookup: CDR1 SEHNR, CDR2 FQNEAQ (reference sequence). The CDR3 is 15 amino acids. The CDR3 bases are TGTGCCAGCAGCCCAAGGACAGGGGGGGACAATGAGCAGTTCTTC. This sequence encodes CASSPRTGGDNEQFF.

The CDR3 sequence: CASSSYRSTKLFF. The DNA for the CDR3 is TGTGCCAGCAGCTCCTACAGGAGTACGAAGCTGTTTTTT. The chain combines TRBV7-2 with TRBJ2-2, with D perhaps matching TRBD1 (5 bases). The length of the CDR3 is 13 residues. Trimming stripped 4 bases from V and 12 bases from J, with 15 bases between. Germline V lookup: CDR1 SGHTA, CDR2 FQGNSA.